This T cell receptor beta chain was identified in a study of T-cell reconstitution after alpha-beta-depleted transplantation in children. During its preparation, the TCRbeta library received unique molecular identifiers. MiXCR was run by TCRdb on the PCR reads, yielding one entry per CDR3 protein. Of 550,000 to 600,000 distinct CDR3 sequences listed, roughly 23% were seen once; the top ten hold roughly 13%. The CDR3 has 16 residues. Germline lookup yields CDR1 SQVTM and CDR2 ANQGSEA. Trimming took off 4 bases at V and 2 bases at J, with 19 bases between the two ends. The clonotype originates from a boy under three years old who had a stem cell transplant for acute myeloid leukemia, so the T cells may come from the graft donor. The sample here was PBMCs, mostly from graft donor cells, taken 360 days after TCRalphabeta/CD19-depleted stem cell transplant. The rearrangement links TRBV29-1 to TRBJ2-3; the D call may be TRBD1 or TRBD2 (5 bases each). CDR3 protein: CSVVGPHEETTDTQYF. CDR3 sequence (DNA): TGCAGCGTTGTGGGACCCCACGAGGAGACCACAGATACGCAGTATTTT.